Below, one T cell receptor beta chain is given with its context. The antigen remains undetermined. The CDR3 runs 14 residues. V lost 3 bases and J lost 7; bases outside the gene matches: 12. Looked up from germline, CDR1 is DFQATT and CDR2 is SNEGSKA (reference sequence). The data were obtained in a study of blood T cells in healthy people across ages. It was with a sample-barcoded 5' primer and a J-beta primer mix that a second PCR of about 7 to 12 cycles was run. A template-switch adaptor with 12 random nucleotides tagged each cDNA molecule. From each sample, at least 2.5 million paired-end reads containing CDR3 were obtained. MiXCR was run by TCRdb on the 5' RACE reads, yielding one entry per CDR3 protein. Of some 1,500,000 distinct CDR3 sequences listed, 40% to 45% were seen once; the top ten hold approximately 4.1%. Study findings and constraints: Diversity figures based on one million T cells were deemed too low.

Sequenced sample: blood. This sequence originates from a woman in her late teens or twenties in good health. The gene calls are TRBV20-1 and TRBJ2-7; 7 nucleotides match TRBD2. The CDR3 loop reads CSARGGLPPREQYF. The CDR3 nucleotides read TGCAGTGCTAGGGGGGGACTACCTCCCCGAGAGCAGTACTTC.